This T cell receptor beta chain was captured in a study of blood T cell repertoires in COVID-19. Study overall: Donors in the United States, Italy and Spain gave samples during acute or convalescent COVID-19. PBMCs, B-cell-depleted T cells, or T cells provided the cDNA or gDNA that made up the material.

In the original workflow: For nucleated cells, counts were estimated from reference gene primer amplification. Sequencing used immunoSEQ multiplex PCR; TCRdb keeps in-frame clones, though not all of them. That table furnishes V, J and clone size, whereas the DNA furnished D and trimming. The data hold 40,000 to 55,000 clones, with 75% to 85% observed a single time. Germline values: CDR1 GTSNPN, CDR2 SVGIG (reference sequence). V was trimmed by 3 bases and J by 3 bases, leaving 15 bases between them. This CDR3 spans 14 amino acids. The sequence was collected from a human donor in a cohort sampled during active COVID-19. Specimen: peripheral blood. V is TRBV30 and J is TRBJ2-7, with D possibly matching TRBD1 (6 bases). This chain's CDR3 is CAWSTRTDFYEQYF. The CDR3 DNA is TGTGCCTGGAGCACACGGACAGATTTCTACGAGCAGTACTTC.